This T cell receptor (beta chain) was observed in a study of cytotoxic CD8 clonotypes in ibrutinib-treated CLL. Whole-study findings and limits: Treatment saw public clonotypes, which were uncommon, either contract or stay stable.

As for this clone: Its antigen is not known.

Assay: immunoSEQ multiplex PCR; the TCRdb copy retains only in-frame clones and omits some. The sample holds some 130,000 clones, about 80% seen once. The ends were cut back, 3 bases at V and 1 base at J, with 15 bases in the middle. The germline V gene encodes CDR1 LGHNA and CDR2 YSLEER. This CDR3 has 16 amino acids. The clonotype comes from a human donor with chronic lymphocytic leukemia. The sequencing used PBMCs, collected after 24 months of ibrutinib treatment. The chain combines TRBV4-3 with TRBJ2-5; D possibly corresponds to TRBD2 (6 bases). CDR3 protein: CASSQPGLKPQETQYF. The CDR3 coding sequence is TGCGCCAGCAGCCAGCCGGGACTCAAACCCCAAGAGACCCAGTACTTC.